This T cell receptor (beta chain) was captured in a study of blood T cell repertoires in COVID-19. Produced via immunoSEQ multiplex PCR; TCRdb's table is partial and in-frame only. This sample carries a few hundred thousand clones, about 80% of them seen once, and the ten largest clones take under 1.5%. Trimming at V came to 0 bases and at J to 7 bases, leaving 9 bases not matched to a gene. The CDR3 spans 17 residues. Germline V gives CDR1 SGHNT, CDR2 YENEEA. Adults between roughly 18 and 95 years of age took part from 24 US areas. The gene calls are TRBV11-3 and TRBJ1-6, with 7 nucleotides matching TRBD1. Material for sequencing was PBMCs or T cells enriched from blood (not recorded which). The sequence was obtained from a woman in her thirties or forties with acute COVID-19. This CDR3 reads CASSLDLRQGDNSPLHF. The CDR3 region has the DNA TGTGCCAGCAGCTTAGATCTTAGACAGGGTGACAATTCACCCCTCCACTTT.